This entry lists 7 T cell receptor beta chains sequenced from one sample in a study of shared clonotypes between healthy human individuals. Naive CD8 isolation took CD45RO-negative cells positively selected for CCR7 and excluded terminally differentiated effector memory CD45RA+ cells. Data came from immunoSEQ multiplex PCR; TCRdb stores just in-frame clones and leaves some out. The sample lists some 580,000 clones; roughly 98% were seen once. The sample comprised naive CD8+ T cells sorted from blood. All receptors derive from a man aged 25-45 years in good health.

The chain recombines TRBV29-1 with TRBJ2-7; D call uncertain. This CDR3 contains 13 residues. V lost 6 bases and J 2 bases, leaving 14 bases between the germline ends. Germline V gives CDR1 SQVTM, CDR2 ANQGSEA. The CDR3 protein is CSVRPDDPYEQYF. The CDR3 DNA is TGCAGCGTGAGGCCAGATGACCCCTACGAGCAGTACTTC.

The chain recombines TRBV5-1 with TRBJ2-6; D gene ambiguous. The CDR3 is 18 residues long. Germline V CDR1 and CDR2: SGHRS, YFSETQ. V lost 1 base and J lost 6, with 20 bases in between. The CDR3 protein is CASSLQPAPSVEANVLTF. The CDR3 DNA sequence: TGCGCCAGCAGCTTGCAGCCAGCCCCATCGGTTGAGGCCAACGTCCTGACTTTC.

In DNA form, the CDR3 reads TGTGCCAGCAGCGATCATCCAGGGGGTCCGAACACTGAAGCTTTCTTT. This encodes CASSDHPGGPNTEAFF. The chain couples TRBV6-4 to TRBJ1-1; 7 bases are a match to TRBD1. CDR3 size: 16 residues. The germline gives CDR1 MRHNA, CDR2 SNTAGT. J lost 1 base, V lost 6 bases, and 11 bases had no gene match.

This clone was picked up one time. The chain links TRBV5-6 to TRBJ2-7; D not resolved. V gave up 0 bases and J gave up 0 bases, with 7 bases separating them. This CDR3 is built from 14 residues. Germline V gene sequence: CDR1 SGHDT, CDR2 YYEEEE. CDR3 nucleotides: TGTGCCAGCAGCTTGGCGGATAGCTCCTACGAGCAGTACTTC. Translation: CASSLADSSYEQYF.

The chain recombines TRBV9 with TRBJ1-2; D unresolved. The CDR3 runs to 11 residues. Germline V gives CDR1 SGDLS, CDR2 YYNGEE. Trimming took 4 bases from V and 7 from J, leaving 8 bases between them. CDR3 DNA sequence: TGTGCCAGCAGCTCCAGATCTGGCTACACCTTC. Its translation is CASSSRSGYTF.

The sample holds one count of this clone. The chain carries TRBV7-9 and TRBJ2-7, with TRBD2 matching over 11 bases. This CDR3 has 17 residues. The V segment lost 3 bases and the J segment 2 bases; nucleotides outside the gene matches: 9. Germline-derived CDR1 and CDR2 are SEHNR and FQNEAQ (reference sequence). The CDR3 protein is CASSFRWASGRPYEQYF. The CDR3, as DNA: TGTGCCAGCAGCTTTCGGTGGGCTAGCGGGAGGCCCTACGAGCAGTACTTC.

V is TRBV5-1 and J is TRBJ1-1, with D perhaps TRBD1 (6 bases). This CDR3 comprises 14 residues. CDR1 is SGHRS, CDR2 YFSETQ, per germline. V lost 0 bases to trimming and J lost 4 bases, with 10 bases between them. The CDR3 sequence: CASSLAGGGTEAFF. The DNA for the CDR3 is TGCGCCAGCAGCTTGGCGGGAGGGGGCACTGAAGCTTTCTTT.